Each of the 31 T cell receptor beta chains below was sequenced from the same sample in a study of memory CD4+ T cells and cytomegalovirus serostatus. The table came from immunoSEQ multiplex PCR; TCRdb's copy has only in-frame clones and leaves some out. The data show tens of thousands of clones, with 75% to 80% seen just once and 0.88% held by the top ten. The sort gate was single viable CD3+CD4+CD8-CD45RO+ cells for memory CD4+ T cells. Material for sequencing was memory CD4+ T cells from blood. These receptors were collected from an adult in good health and CMV-seronegative.

This clone has just one count. V is TRBV7-6 and J is TRBJ2-3, with 8 bases identical to TRBD2. This CDR3 has 15 residues. V was clipped by 6 bases and J by 10 bases; unmatched bases: 15. The germline V gene has CDR1 SGHVS and CDR2 FNYEAQ. CDR3 coding DNA: TGTGCCAGCAGTCTAGCGGGCGTCTCTGTGGACTCGCAGTATTTT. Its protein product is CASSLAGVSVDSQYF.

The chain combines TRBV19 with TRBJ2-7; D is perhaps TRBD1 (7 bases). V gave up 4 bases and J gave up 2 bases, with 12 bases separating them. The V gene's germline CDR1 is LNHDA and CDR2 SQIVND (reference sequence). The CDR3 extends over 14 amino acids. The chain's CDR3 is CASSNRGTAYEQYF. DNA for the CDR3: TGTGCCAGTAGTAACCGGGGGACAGCCTACGAGCAGTACTTC. Full variable domain (outside the CDR3, taken from reference TRBV19 and TRBJ2-7): DGGITQSPKYLFRKEGQNVTLSCEQNLNHDAMYWYRQDPGQGLRLIYYSQIVNDFQKGDIAEGYSVSREKKESFPLTVTSAQKNPTAFYLCASSNRGTAYEQYFGPGTRLTVT.

The J gene is TRBJ1-1, the V gene TRBV4-3; D unclear. The germline V gene encodes CDR1 LGHNA and CDR2 YSLEER. The CDR3 runs to 11 residues. Deletions cut 4 bases from V and 3 bases from J, with 3 bases between. The CDR3 DNA sequence: TGCGCCAGCAGCCGAGACACTGAAGCTTTCTTT. This codes for CASSRDTEAFF.

The chain links TRBV5-8 to TRBJ2-7, with D tentatively TRBD1 (5 bases). In germline, CDR1 is SGHTS, CDR2 YDEGEE. The CDR3 is 13 amino acids. Trimming pared 6 bases from V and 4 bases from J, leaving 14 bases between. The CDR3: CASNNGQRYEQYF. The DNA of the CDR3 is TGTGCCAGCAACAACGGACAACGATACGAGCAGTACTTC.

The rearrangement uses TRBV6-1 and TRBJ2-7, with a weak D call TRBD2 (6 bases). The CDR3 is 14 residues long. Trimming left V 3 bases short and J 3 bases short, with 12 bases between. The germline gives CDR1 MNHNS, CDR2 SASEGT. CDR3 amino acids: CASSDGGGSYEQYF. DNA for the CDR3: TGTGCCAGCAGTGACGGGGGTGGGAGCTACGAGCAGTACTTC.

The chain is built from TRBV19 and TRBJ1-2; no firm D call. V lost 3 bases and J 5 bases, leaving 13 bases between the germline ends. CDR3 length: 14 amino acids. Germline assignment: CDR1 LNHDA and CDR2 SQIVND (reference sequence). This CDR3 reads CASSILTRGYGYTF. CDR3 DNA sequence: TGTGCCAGTAGTATCCTCACGCGAGGTTATGGCTACACCTTC. The full variable domain, with the rest looked up from reference TRBV19 and TRBJ1-2, is DGGITQSPKYLFRKEGQNVTLSCEQNLNHDAMYWYRQDPGQGLRLIYYSQIVNDFQKGDIAEGYSVSREKKESFPLTVTSAQKNPTAFYLCASSILTRGYGYTFGSGTRLTVV.

The rearrangement links TRBV5-5 to TRBJ1-2; 10 bases match TRBD1. The CDR3 loop spans 15 amino acids. V lost 5 bases to trimming and J lost 3 bases; unmatched junction nucleotides: 7. The germline V gene has CDR1 SGHKS and CDR2 YYEKEE (reference sequence). CDR3: CASRNLGQGDYGYTF. CDR3 nucleotide sequence: TGTGCCAGCAGGAACCTTGGACAGGGGGACTATGGCTACACCTTC.

To note about this clone: A read error may account for a junction end that differs from germline. This chain links TRBV7-7 with TRBJ2-1; D possibly corresponds to TRBD2 (5 bases). CDR3 length: 14 residues. Germline values: CDR1 SSHAT, CDR2 FNYEAQ (reference sequence). CDR3 protein: CASSLAIGDNEQFF. CDR3 bases: TGTGCTAGCAGCTTAGCGATCGGGGACAATGAGCAGTTCTTC.

The chain joins TRBV5-8 to TRBJ2-1; D tentatively fits TRBD1 or TRBD2 (5 bases each). V lost 4 bases to trimming and J lost 7 bases, with 18 bases between them. Germline V gene data show CDR1 as SGHTS and CDR2 as YDEGEE. The CDR3 has 15 residues. Written as DNA, the CDR3 is TGTGCCAGCAGCCCGGGGACCTATGAGGGGAATGAGCAGTTCTTC. Its protein product is CASSPGTYEGNEQFF. Looking up the rest from reference TRBV5-8 and TRBJ2-1 gives the full variable domain: EAGVTQSPTHLIKTRGQQATLRCSPISGHTSVYWYQQALGLGLQFLLWYDEGEERNRGNFPPRFSGRQFPNYSSELNVNALELEDSALYLCASSPGTYEGNEQFFGPGTRLTVL.

The chain employs TRBV18 and TRBJ1-3; D gene ambiguous. The V and J ends lost 0 bases and 2 bases respectively, with 8 bases between them. The CDR3 covers 15 residues. From germline, CDR1 is KGHSH and CDR2 LQKENI. This CDR3 reads CASSPPTQTGNTIYF. DNA of the CDR3: TGTGCCAGCTCACCACCTACCCAGACTGGAAACACCATATATTTT.

This clone showed up just a few times. The chain's CDR3 is CASSPGTGGRREKLFF. CDR3 coding DNA: TGCGCCAGCAGCCCCGGGACAGGGGGACGCCGGGAAAAACTGTTTTTT. J is TRBJ1-4 and V is TRBV5-1; 11 nucleotides match TRBD1. The CDR3 is 16 residues long. Trimming cost V 4 bases and J 8 bases; bases outside gene matches: 10. Germline CDR1 reads SGHRS; CDR2 reads YFSETQ.

The chain combines TRBV19 with TRBJ2-1, with 12 bases that match TRBD2. CDR3 length: 19 residues. Per the germline V gene, CDR1 is LNHDA and CDR2 is SQIVND (reference sequence). The junction had 7 bases not matched to a gene; V was cut back by 1 base and J by 0 bases. The CDR3 nucleotides are TGTGCCAGTAGTATAGGTGGACTAGCGGGGTTGAGCTCCTACAATGAGCAGTTCTTC. It specifies CASSIGGLAGLSSYNEQFF.

This clone has more than one count but fewer than ten. The chain employs TRBV27 and TRBJ1-5; D ambiguous. V was clipped by 0 bases and J by 9 bases, with 9 bases between them. CDR1 MNHEY and CDR2 SMNVEV come from the germline V gene (reference sequence). The CDR3 covers 13 residues. The CDR3 DNA is TGTGCCAGCAGTTTATCCCGGGGTCCGCCCCAGCATTTT. Translating gives CASSLSRGPPQHF.

V gene TRBV5-1 combines with J gene TRBJ1-2; D is ambiguous. Trimming removed 0 bases from V and 6 bases from J, with 12 bases in between. This CDR3 is 14 amino acids long. In germline, CDR1 is SGHRS, CDR2 YFSETQ. The CDR3 nucleotides read TGCGCCAGCAGCTTGGGTGAGGTTTCGAATGGCTACACCTTC. Its translation: CASSLGEVSNGYTF.

The sample holds many counts of this clone. V gene TRBV27 combines with J gene TRBJ2-1; the match to TRBD1 covers 8 bases. The CDR3 covers 14 residues. J gave up 5 bases and V 4 bases, and 4 bases lay outside the gene matches. CDR1 is MNHEY, CDR2 SMNVEV, per germline (reference sequence). The CDR3 is CASSSLQGDNEQFF. For the CDR3, the DNA is TGTGCCAGCAGTTCACTACAGGGGGACAATGAGCAGTTCTTC.

The chain joins TRBV5-1 to TRBJ2-7; 9 bases line up with TRBD1. This CDR3 is built from 13 residues. Germline CDR1 reads SGHRS; CDR2 reads YFSETQ. V shed 4 bases, J shed 6 bases, and the junction held 5 bases outside the gene matches. As DNA, the CDR3 is TGCGCCAGCAGCCGGACGGGACAGGGCGAGCAGTACTTC. Its protein is CASSRTGQGEQYF.

About this clone itself: The junction and the germline gene differ at one end; a read error may be behind it. The V gene is TRBV7-7, the J gene TRBJ2-5, with D perhaps TRBD2 (6 bases). The CDR3 totals 15 residues. Germline V lookup: CDR1 SSHAT, CDR2 FNYEAQ (reference sequence). The CDR3 bases are TGTGCTAGCAGCCAGGCAGGTGGGGGAGGAGAGACCCAGTACTTC. Protein sequence: CASSQAGGGGETQYF.

This clone appeared many times. The chain has TRBV19 and TRBJ1-5, with TRBD1 identical over 8 bases. Germline lookup yields CDR1 LNHDA and CDR2 SQIVND (reference sequence). Trimming removed 1 base from V and 7 bases from J; junction bases left unmatched: 6. This CDR3 has 15 residues. The CDR3 bases are TGTGCCAGTAGTATAGTCCAGGGGGCAGGGCAGCCCCAGCATTTT. The encoded protein is CASSIVQGAGQPQHF.

The gene calls are TRBV29-1 and TRBJ2-7, with D possibly being TRBD2 (5 bases). Germline CDR1 reads SQVTM; CDR2 reads ANQGSEA. This CDR3 is built from 15 residues. Trimming left V 4 bases short and J 0 bases short, with 16 bases between. In nucleotides, the CDR3 is TGCAGCGTTGTTGGTGTGGCGGGTAGCTCCTACGAGCAGTACTTC. Translating it yields CSVVGVAGSSYEQYF.

The V and J genes are TRBV19 and TRBJ2-5; no clear D. CDR1 and CDR2 from the germline V gene are LNHDA and SQIVND (reference sequence). This CDR3 region has 13 residues. Deletions cut 5 bases from V and 3 bases from J, with 10 bases between. CDR3 protein: CASSETWEETQYF. The CDR3 bases are TGTGCCAGTAGTGAGACATGGGAAGAGACCCAGTACTTC.

The J gene is TRBJ1-4, the V gene TRBV6-1, with 8 nucleotides matching TRBD1. Germline-derived CDR1 and CDR2 are MNHNS and SASEGT. This CDR3 comprises 15 residues. The V gene end was trimmed by 2 bases and the J gene end by 4 bases; junction bases not matched to a gene: 3. In DNA, the CDR3 is TGTGCCAGCAGTGAAAATACAGGGGGTAATGAAAAACTGTTTTTT. It encodes CASSENTGGNEKLFF.

This rearrangement joins TRBV19 to TRBJ1-2; D is unresolved. Germline CDR1 LNHDA, CDR2 SQIVND (reference sequence). The CDR3 spans 12 residues. Between the trimmed V and J ends, which lost 6 bases and 5 bases, there was a span of 10 bases. CDR3 bases: TGTGCCAGTAGCCAGGAGAGTTATGGCTACACCTTC. Its translation: CASSQESYGYTF.

The chain carries TRBV4-2 and TRBJ1-1; possibly TRBD1 for D (5 bases). The ends were cut back, 0 bases at V and 6 bases at J, with 8 bases in the middle. CDR1 is LGHNA and CDR2 is YNFKEQ in the germline V gene. This CDR3 is built from 13 residues. The CDR3 region is CASSQDSGSEAFF. Here the CDR3 DNA reads TGTGCCAGCAGCCAAGATTCAGGGTCTGAAGCTTTCTTT.

The chain joins TRBV18 to TRBJ1-2; D is possibly TRBD1 (5 bases). The V end was cut by 0 bases, the J end by 4 bases, with 9 bases between. CDR3 length equals 14 residues. Germline V gene lookup returns CDR1 KGHSH and CDR2 LQKENI. CDR3 protein: CASSPPTGTYGYTF. The CDR3 coding sequence is TGTGCCAGCTCACCACCCACAGGTACCTATGGCTACACCTTC.

The rearrangement links TRBV4-1 to TRBJ2-2, with TRBD2 as a possible D gene (7 bases). The CDR3 is 17 amino acids. Trimming removed 3 bases from V and 9 bases from J, with 23 bases in between. The germline V gene encodes CDR1 MGHRA and CDR2 YSYEKL. CDR3 loop: CASSHATGRGLLRELFF. The CDR3 DNA is TGCGCCAGCAGCCATGCAACAGGGAGGGGATTACTGCGGGAGCTGTTTTTT.

The genes are TRBV27 and TRBJ2-6; possibly TRBD1 for D (6 bases). This CDR3 contains 22 residues. Per the germline V gene, CDR1 is MNHEY and CDR2 is SMNVEV (reference sequence). V was trimmed by 6 bases and J by 0 bases, leaving 30 bases between them. The CDR3 nucleotides read TGTGCCAGCAGGCCGAGGCGGACAGTATCGTTGGTCCGGGACTCTGGGGCCAACGTCCTGACTTTC. As protein: CASRPRRTVSLVRDSGANVLTF.

The chain links TRBV7-2 to TRBJ2-3, with TRBD2 matching over 7 bases. Germline CDR1 and CDR2: SGHTA and FQGNSA. CDR3 size: 15 residues. V lost 2 bases to trimming and J lost 6 bases; unmatched junction nucleotides: 8. CDR3 sequence: CASSLTGEGSDTQYF. The CDR3 region has the DNA TGTGCCAGCAGCTTAACGGGGGAGGGGTCTGATACGCAGTATTTT.

The chain has TRBV7-3 and TRBJ1-6; D gene uncertain. V lost 1 base and J 7 bases, leaving 8 bases between the germline ends. The germline V gene has CDR1 SGHTA and CDR2 FQGTGA. The CDR3 has 14 amino acids. The CDR3 loop is CASSLIGGNSPLHF. CDR3 coding DNA: TGTGCCAGCAGCTTAATAGGCGGGAATTCACCCCTCCACTTT.

The chain couples TRBV5-4 to TRBJ1-2; 9 bases agree with TRBD1. Germline CDR1 is SGHNT and CDR2 is YYREEE (reference sequence). Unmatched junction bases numbered 8, after V lost 4 bases and J lost 4 bases. This CDR3 has 15 amino acids. The CDR3 DNA reads TGTGCCAGCAGCCCGGGGGGACAGGGCTTCTATGGCTACACCTTC. Encoded protein: CASSPGGQGFYGYTF.

About this clone itself: This specimen includes other DNA sequences encoding the same CDR3. The gene calls are TRBV27 and TRBJ2-5; D gene uncertain. CDR1 is MNHEY, CDR2 SMNVEV, per germline (reference sequence). V shed 3 bases and J shed 0 bases, with 2 bases lying between them. This CDR3 has 12 amino acids. CDR3 nucleotides: TGTGCCAGCAGTTTGGACCAAGAGACCCAGTACTTC. It encodes CASSLDQETQYF.

The chain couples TRBV11-1 to TRBJ2-7; no clear D. Trimming pared 0 bases from V and 4 bases from J, leaving 10 bases between. Germline V gives CDR1 SGHAT, CDR2 FQDESV (reference sequence). This CDR3 region has 14 residues. CDR3 nucleotides: TGTGCCAGCAGCTTAGCGGTGGTGGGGTACGAGCAGTACTTC. It translates to CASSLAVVGYEQYF.